This note documents a single T cell receptor beta chain sequence. What it binds is not known. The CDR3 spans 17 residues. The V gene's germline CDR1 is SGHTA and CDR2 FQGNSA. Trimming left V 5 bases short and J 4 bases short, with 24 bases between. The authors ran a second PCR of 7 to 11 cycles using a sample-barcoded 5' primer and a J-beta primer mix. TCRdb ran MiXCR on the 5' RACE reads and lists one entry per CDR3 protein. In the table there are about a million distinct CDR3 sequences, approximately 50% of which are singletons. This specimen comes from a study of blood T cells in healthy people across ages. Overall study results and limits: The CMV status of each donor remained undetermined, and this could have confounded shifts in expanded clonotypes. Getting older went along with TCR beta diversity per million T cells dropping roughly linearly.

This sequence was found in a woman aged 60-70 years in good health. The sample comprised blood. The chain uses TRBV7-2 and TRBJ2-7, with D hard to call. CDR3 loop: CASSPIVRSLSRYEQYF. The CDR3 nucleotides are TGTGCCAGCAGCCCAATAGTTAGATCCCTCAGTAGGTACGAGCAGTACTTC.